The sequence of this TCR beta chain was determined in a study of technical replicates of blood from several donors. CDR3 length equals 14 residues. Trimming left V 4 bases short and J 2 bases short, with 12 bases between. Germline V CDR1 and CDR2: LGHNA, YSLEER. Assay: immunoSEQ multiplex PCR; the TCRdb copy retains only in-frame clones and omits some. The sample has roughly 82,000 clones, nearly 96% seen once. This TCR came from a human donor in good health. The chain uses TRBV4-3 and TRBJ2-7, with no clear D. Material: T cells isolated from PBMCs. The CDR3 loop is CASSPSKLTYEQYF. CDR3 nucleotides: TGCGCCAGCAGCCCGTCTAAATTAACCTACGAGCAGTACTTC.